Included here is one T cell receptor (beta chain) sequence, with context. Its antigen is currently unknown. This entry comes from a study of T cell responses to AZD1222 COVID-19 vaccine. Sequenced by immunoSEQ multiplex PCR; TCRdb stores in-frame clones only, minus some. The repertoire consists of 65,000 to 85,000 clones, with approximately 80% occurring once and the leading ten covering over 12%. Study-wide results and limits: With two AZD1222 doses given, Spike-specific TCR breadth and depth both rose. The study reported that nearly half of spike-specific TCRs target unmutated variant regions.

The TCR was taken from an adult who received the AZD1222 COVID-19 vaccine. Sequencing was performed on peripheral blood, taken 28 days after the second AZD1222 dose.

The CDR3 DNA follows: TGTGCCAGCAGTTTGTCAGGGTGGCCCCAGCATTTT. Translated: CASSLSGWPQHF. V gene TRBV28 combines with J gene TRBJ1-5; maybe TRBD1 (5 bases). CDR3 length equals 12 residues. V lost 3 bases and J 9 bases, leaving 9 bases between the germline ends. CDR1 and CDR2 (germline): MDHEN, SYDVKM.